The next 14 T cell receptor beta chains were all read from a single sample in a study of Tregs in tolerant kidney transplant recipients. Assay: immunoSEQ multiplex PCR; the TCRdb copy retains only in-frame clones and omits some. The table lists under 95,000 clones, under 95% of them singletons. The sequenced sample was Tregs from blood, obtained before the transplant. The origin of the receptors is a human donor who received a combined kidney and bone marrow transplant.

The chain couples TRBV2 to TRBJ1-1; tentatively, D is TRBD1 (6 bases). Per germline, CDR1 SNHLY and CDR2 FYNNEI. The germline V and J ends were trimmed by 6 bases and 3 bases, with 11 bases remaining between them. There are 13 residues in the CDR3. DNA of the CDR3: TGTGCCAGCAGGGAACAGGGTGACACTGAAGCTTTCTTT. As protein: CASREQGDTEAFF.

This clone was recorded once. V usage is TRBV11-2 and J usage is TRBJ2-2; the D gene is possibly TRBD1 (6 bases). V dropped 2 bases and J dropped 9 bases, with 25 bases sitting between them. Per the germline V gene, CDR1 is SGHAT and CDR2 is FQNNGV. The CDR3 is made up of 18 amino acids. CDR3 in amino acids: CASSLIGATTGSIRELFF. CDR3 coding DNA: TGTGCCAGCAGCTTAATCGGTGCGACGACAGGATCCATCAGGGAGCTGTTTTTT.

The genes are TRBV5-1 and TRBJ1-1, with TRBD1 as a possible D gene (5 bases). The CDR3 has 15 amino acids. The V end was cut by 4 bases, the J end by 4 bases, with 17 bases between. Germline V lookup: CDR1 SGHRS, CDR2 YFSETQ. The CDR3 loop reads CASSQSPGTGTEAFF. CDR3 nucleotides: TGCGCCAGCAGCCAAAGTCCCGGGACGGGCACTGAAGCTTTCTTT. Full variable domain (remainder filled in from reference TRBV5-1 and TRBJ1-1): KAGVTQTPRYLIKTRGQQVTLSCSPISGHRSVSWYQQTPGQGLQFLFEYFSETQRNKGNFPGRFSGRQFSNSRSEMNVSTLELGDSALYLCASSQSPGTGTEAFFGQGTRLTVV.

This clone was seen only once. CDR3 region: CASSQSRGGRAKDTQYF. The CDR3 DNA reads as TGTGCCAGCAGCCAAAGTAGGGGAGGGAGGGCCAAAGATACGCAGTATTTT. V and J are TRBV4-2 and TRBJ2-3; 7 nucleotides line up with TRBD2. CDR3 length: 17 amino acids. Germline CDR1 LGHNA, CDR2 YNFKEQ. The V and J ends lost 2 bases and 5 bases, in that order; junction bases with no gene match: 13.

The V gene is TRBV7-3, the J gene TRBJ2-1; the match to TRBD1 covers 11 bases. This CDR3 region has 13 residues. With V trimmed by 2 bases and J by 9 bases, 0 bases remained unmatched. The germline V gene encodes CDR1 SGHTA and CDR2 FQGTGA. The CDR3 is CASSLGTGGEQFF. The CDR3 DNA reads TGTGCCAGCAGCTTAGGGACAGGGGGTGAGCAGTTCTTC.

This sequence joins TRBV18 and TRBJ2-1; 11 bases match TRBD2. The CDR3 covers 15 residues. Germline trimming cut 4 bases from V and 7 bases from J; bases unmatched to any gene: 6. Germline CDR1 reads KGHSH; CDR2 reads LQKENI. Here the CDR3 DNA reads TGTGCCAGCTCACTAGCGGGAGGGCCATTGAATGAGCAGTTCTTC. Its protein product is CASSLAGGPLNEQFF. Full variable domain (remainder filled in from reference TRBV18 and TRBJ2-1): NAGVMQNPRHLVRRRGQEARLRCSPMKGHSHVYWYRQLPEEGLKFMVYLQKENIIDESGMPKERFSAEFPKEGPSILRIQQVVRGDSAAYFCASSLAGGPLNEQFFGPGTRLTVL.

This sequence joins TRBV2 and TRBJ1-1; 8 bases map to TRBD1. Trimming took 4 bases from V and 3 from J; bases not matched to a gene: 4. The CDR3 has 14 residues. Germline V gene lookup returns CDR1 SNHLY and CDR2 FYNNEI. The CDR3 region has the DNA TGTGCCAGCAGTGCAGGGGGCGCGGACACTGAAGCTTTCTTT. This translates into CASSAGGADTEAFF.

This sequence joins TRBV30 and TRBJ1-2; D uncertain. Trimming cost V 0 bases and J 2 bases, with 10 bases left between them. The germline CDR1 and CDR2 sequences are GTSNPN and SVGIG (reference sequence). The CDR3 length is 14 residues. The CDR3 bases are TGTGCCTGGAGTGTACTGGGAGGCAACTATGGCTACACCTTC. This sequence encodes CAWSVLGGNYGYTF. Based on the CDR3 plus reference TRBV30 and TRBJ1-2, the full variable domain is SQTIHQWPATLVQPVGSPLSLECTVEGTSNPNLYWYRQAAGRGLQLLFYSVGIGQISSEVPQNLSASRPQDRQFILSSKKLLLSDSGFYLCAWSVLGGNYGYTFGSGTRLTVV.

V is TRBV19 and J is TRBJ2-7; the D gene is possibly TRBD2 (5 bases). The CDR3 consists of 15 residues. Deletions cut 5 bases from V and 2 bases from J, with 16 bases between. The V gene's germline CDR1 is LNHDA and CDR2 SQIVND (reference sequence). CDR3 residues: CASSPFEGSAYEQYF. In nucleotides, the CDR3 is TGTGCCAGTAGTCCCTTTGAGGGATCCGCCTACGAGCAGTACTTC.

The gene calls are TRBV7-2 and TRBJ1-2; 9 bases match TRBD1. CDR3 size: 14 residues. The V and J ends lost 7 bases and 5 bases, in that order; junction bases with no gene match: 8. Germline loops: CDR1 SGHTA, CDR2 FQGNSA. CDR3 sequence reads: CASTGTGNWYGYTF. CDR3 sequence (DNA): TGTGCCAGCACCGGGACAGGGAATTGGTATGGCTACACCTTC.

This chain links TRBV7-2 with TRBJ2-6, with TRBD1 as a possible D gene (5 bases). This CDR3 spans 16 amino acids. Looked up from germline, CDR1 is SGHTA and CDR2 is FQGNSA. With 1 base removed from V and 3 bases from J, the gap between germline ends came to 10 bases. The CDR3: CASSLESRVGANVLTF. CDR3 bases: TGTGCCAGCAGCTTAGAGAGCAGGGTTGGGGCCAACGTCCTGACTTTC.

The chain has TRBV19 and TRBJ2-7; possibly TRBD2 for D (5 bases). V was cut by 5 bases and J by 3 bases, with 11 bases left in between. Per germline, CDR1 LNHDA and CDR2 SQIVND (reference sequence). CDR3 length: 13 amino acids. The CDR3 here is CASSDYGVYEQYF. The DNA for the CDR3 is TGTGCCAGTAGTGACTACGGTGTCTACGAGCAGTACTTC.

The chain uses TRBV11-2 and TRBJ2-7; TRBD2 agrees at 7 bases. The CDR3 has 14 residues. The J segment lost 1 base and the V segment lost 5 bases, leaving 5 bases of the junction unmatched. Germline-derived CDR1 and CDR2 are SGHAT and FQNNGV. CDR3 residues: CASSLAVQSYEQYF. CDR3 nucleotides: TGTGCCAGCAGCCTAGCGGTGCAGTCCTACGAGCAGTACTTC.

The V call is TRBV6-6, the J call TRBJ1-3, with D perhaps TRBD1 (6 bases). This CDR3 has 15 residues. V lost 2 bases, J lost 0 bases, and 8 bases lay in between. Germline CDR1 and CDR2: MNHNY and SVGAGI (reference sequence). The CDR3 is CASSYLTGSGNTIYF. The CDR3 region has the DNA TGTGCCAGCAGTTACCTGACAGGCTCTGGAAACACCATATATTTT.